This T cell receptor (beta chain) was profiled in a study of PD-1 blockade in classical Hodgkin lymphoma. TCRdb's table, derived via immunoSEQ multiplex PCR, lists solely in-frame clones and lacks some. The profile shows some 20,000 clones, about 65% of them singletons. Every patient had relapsed following autologous stem cell transplantation, and cohorts differed in brentuximab vedotin exposure. The length of the CDR3 is 13 residues. Trimming took off 7 bases at V and 2 bases at J, with 14 bases between the two ends. CDR1 SQVTM and CDR2 ANQGSEA come from the germline V gene. The chain employs TRBV29-1 and TRBJ1-2; D not resolved. The source was peripheral blood mononuclear cells (PBMCs), collected at baseline. The sequence was collected from a human donor with classical Hodgkin lymphoma. CDR3: CSAVPRSNYGYTF. CDR3 sequence (DNA): TGCAGCGCGGTCCCCCGGTCGAACTATGGCTACACCTTC.